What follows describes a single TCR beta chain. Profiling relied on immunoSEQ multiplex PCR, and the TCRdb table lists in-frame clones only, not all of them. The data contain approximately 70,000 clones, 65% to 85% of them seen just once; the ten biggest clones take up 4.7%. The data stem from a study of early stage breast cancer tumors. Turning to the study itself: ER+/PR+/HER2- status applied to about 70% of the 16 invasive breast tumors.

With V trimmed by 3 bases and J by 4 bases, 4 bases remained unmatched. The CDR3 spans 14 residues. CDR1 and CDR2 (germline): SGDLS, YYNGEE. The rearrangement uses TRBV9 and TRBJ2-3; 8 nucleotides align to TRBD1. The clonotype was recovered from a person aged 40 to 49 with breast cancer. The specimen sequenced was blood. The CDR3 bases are TGTGCCAGCAGCGGTGACAGGGGAGCAGATACGCAGTATTTT. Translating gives CASSGDRGADTQYF. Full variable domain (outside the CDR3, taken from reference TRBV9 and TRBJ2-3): DSGVTQTPKHLITATGQRVTLRCSPRSGDLSVYWYQQSLDQGLQFLIQYYNGEERAKGNILERFSAQQFPDLHSELNLSSLELGDSALYFCASSGDRGADTQYFGPGTRLTVL.